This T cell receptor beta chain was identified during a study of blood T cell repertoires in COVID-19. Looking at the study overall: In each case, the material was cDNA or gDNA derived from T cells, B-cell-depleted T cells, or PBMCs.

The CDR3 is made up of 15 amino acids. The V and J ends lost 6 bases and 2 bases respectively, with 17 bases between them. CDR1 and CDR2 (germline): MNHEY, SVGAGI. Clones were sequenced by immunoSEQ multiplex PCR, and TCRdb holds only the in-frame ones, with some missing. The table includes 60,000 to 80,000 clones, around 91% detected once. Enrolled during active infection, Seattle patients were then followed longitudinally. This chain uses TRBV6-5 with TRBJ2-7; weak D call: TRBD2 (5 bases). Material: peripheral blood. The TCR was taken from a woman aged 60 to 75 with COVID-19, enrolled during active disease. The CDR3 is CASSPGSKRPYEQYF. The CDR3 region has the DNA TGTGCCAGCAGCCCGGGGTCAAAAAGGCCCTACGAGCAGTACTTC.